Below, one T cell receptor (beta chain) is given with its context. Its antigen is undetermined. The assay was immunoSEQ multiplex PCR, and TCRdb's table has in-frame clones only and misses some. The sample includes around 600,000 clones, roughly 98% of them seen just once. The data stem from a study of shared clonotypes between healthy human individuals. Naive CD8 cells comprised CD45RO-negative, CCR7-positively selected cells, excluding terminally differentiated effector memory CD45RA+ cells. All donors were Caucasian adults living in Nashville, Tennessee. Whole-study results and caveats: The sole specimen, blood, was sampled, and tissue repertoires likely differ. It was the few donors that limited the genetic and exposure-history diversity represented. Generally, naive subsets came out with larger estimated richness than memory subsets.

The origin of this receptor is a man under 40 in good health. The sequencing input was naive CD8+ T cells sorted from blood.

The CDR3 bases are TGCGCCAGCAATACTCTGACCGGGACTAGCGGATACAATGAGCAGTTCTTC. Residues: CASNTLTGTSGYNEQFF. The chain recombines TRBV4-1 with TRBJ2-1, with TRBD2 matching 11 bases. Trimming removed 7 bases from V and 4 bases from J; junction bases left unmatched: 12. Germline-derived CDR1 and CDR2 are MGHRA and YSYEKL. This CDR3 is 17 amino acids long.